The 24 T cell receptor beta chains reported below all come from one sample, sequenced in a study of blood T cells in healthy people across ages. Primers used in a second PCR of about 6 to 11 cycles were a sample-barcoded 5' primer and a J-beta primer mix. MiXCR, run by TCRdb on the 5' RACE reads, gives a single entry per CDR3 protein. Altogether 1.8 million or so distinct CDR3 sequences are present, more than 35% being singletons, with the ten largest covering around 23%. Sequenced: blood. These receptors all come from a human donor in good health.

This clonotype was picked up many times. This rearrangement joins TRBV29-1 to TRBJ1-1; D is unclear. The germline V and J ends were trimmed by 1 base and 6 bases, with 12 bases remaining between them. CDR3 length equals 13 residues. Germline loops: CDR1 SQVTM, CDR2 ANQGSEA. CDR3 bases: TGCAGCGTTGAAGGACTTGACACCTCTGAAGCTTTCTTT. Translated: CSVEGLDTSEAFF.

The V gene is TRBV9, the J gene TRBJ1-2; D ambiguous. From germline, CDR1 is SGDLS and CDR2 YYNGEE. The length of the CDR3 is 15 residues. V lost 5 bases and J 4 bases, leaving 18 bases between the germline ends. The DNA for the CDR3 is TGTGCCAGCAGTAACAGTGAAGAGGTTTTCTATGGCTACACCTTC. This gives the protein CASSNSEEVFYGYTF.

The gene calls are TRBV20-1 and TRBJ2-4; either TRBD1 or TRBD2 may fit D (6 bases each). Matching the DNA end better, TRBJ2-7 makes the J call doubtful. This CDR3 contains 14 residues. CDR1 and CDR2 from the germline V gene are DFQATT and SNEGSKA (reference sequence). CDR3 in amino acids: CSASWGAGIYEQYF. CDR3 DNA sequence: TGCAGTGCTTCTTGGGGGGCCGGGATCTACGAGCAGTACTTC.

CDR3 in DNA: TGCGCCAGCAGCCAAGCTTCTTACTACAGGCCCGGAGAGGCTGAAGCTTTCTTT. Protein: CASSQASYYRPGEAEAFF. The V call is TRBV4-3, the J call TRBJ1-1; a possible D gene is TRBD1 (5 bases). The CDR3 sequence is 18 residues long. V was shortened by 1 base and J by 6 bases, with 24 bases between the two germline ends. The V gene's germline CDR1 is LGHNA and CDR2 YSLEER.

This chain uses TRBV5-1 with TRBJ2-7, with TRBD1 identical over 11 bases. The V gene end was trimmed by 2 bases and the J gene end by 6 bases; junction bases not matched to a gene: 7. CDR3 length: 15 residues. Germline assignment: CDR1 SGHRS and CDR2 YFSETQ. In DNA form, the CDR3 reads TGCGCCAGCAGCTTAGGACAGGGGGCGATTGGCGAGCAGTACTTC. This gives the protein CASSLGQGAIGEQYF.

This clonotype was counted a few times. J is TRBJ1-2 and V is TRBV20-1, with 12 bases lining up with TRBD1. Per germline, CDR1 DFQATT and CDR2 SNEGSKA (reference sequence). This CDR3 is built from 16 residues. V shed 4 bases and J 8 bases; nucleotides not matched to a gene: 14. The CDR3 DNA reads as TGCAGTGCTATTTGGATTCCGGGACAGGGGGCGCAGGGCTACACCTTC. Translated, it gives CSAIWIPGQGAQGYTF.

The chain couples TRBV7-2 to TRBJ1-2; a possible D gene is TRBD1 (5 bases). The CDR3 extends over 17 amino acids. Germline values: CDR1 SGHTA, CDR2 FQGNSA. V lost 1 base and J 1 base, leaving 16 bases between the germline ends. The CDR3 loop reads CASSLVTEEPLNYGYTF. CDR3 DNA: TGTGCCAGCAGCTTAGTGACAGAGGAACCCCTTAACTATGGCTACACCTTC.

The chain combines TRBV7-2 with TRBJ1-6, with 9 positions matching TRBD1. The CDR3 extends over 17 amino acids. V was pared by 7 bases and J by 7 bases, with 14 bases of the junction left unmatched. Per germline, CDR1 SGHTA and CDR2 FQGNSA. CDR3 sequence: CASTTFSGQGTNSPLHF. As DNA, the CDR3 is TGTGCCAGCACCACCTTCTCGGGACAGGGTACGAATTCACCCCTCCACTTT. Variable domain in full (rest from reference TRBV7-2 and TRBJ1-6): GAGVSQSPSNKVTEKGKDVELRCDPISGHTALYWYRQSLGQGLEFLIYFQGNSAPDKSGLPSDRFSAERTGGSVSTLTIQRTQQEDSAVYLCASTTFSGQGTNSPLHFGNGTRLTVT.

This chain uses TRBV12-3 or TRBV12-4 with TRBJ1-2, with 11 bases that match TRBD1. Trimming at V came to 6 bases and at J to 8 bases, leaving 14 bases not matched to a gene. The CDR3 consists of 16 residues. The CDR3 DNA reads as TGTGCCAGCAGCCCATTGGGGACAGGGGGTTTAAGGGGCTACACCTTC. This gives the protein CASSPLGTGGLRGYTF.

The chain recombines TRBV28 with TRBJ2-7; D uncertain. Trimming cost V 7 bases and J 0 bases, with 13 bases left between them. Germline V gene lookup returns CDR1 MDHEN and CDR2 SYDVKM. This CDR3 is built from 14 residues. The CDR3, as DNA: TGTGCCAGCATGGGGATGCTCTACTCCTACGAGCAGTACTTC. Amino acid sequence: CASMGMLYSYEQYF.

CDR3 loop: CASSSGLVDREQYF. CDR3 nucleotide sequence: TGTGCCAGCAGTTCTGGACTAGTCGATCGGGAGCAGTACTTC. The rearrangement joins TRBV7-9 to TRBJ2-4; TRBD2 matches at 7 bases. CDR3 length: 14 amino acids. The germline gives CDR1 SEHNR, CDR2 FQNEAQ (reference sequence). J was trimmed by 13 bases and V by 6 bases; bases with no gene match: 15.

In its sample, this clonotype was seen a few times. This chain links TRBV20-1 with TRBJ1-2; D is ambiguous. The CDR3 loop spans 13 amino acids. Germline CDR1 reads DFQATT; CDR2 reads SNEGSKA (reference sequence). Between the trimmed V and J ends, which lost 3 bases and 3 bases, there was a span of 11 bases. Here the CDR3 reads CSASLPPHYGYTF. The CDR3 DNA reads TGCAGTGCTAGCCTCCCTCCCCACTATGGCTACACCTTC.

Only a few counts were recorded for this clonotype. The CDR3 nucleotides read TGTGCCAGCAGCTCGTCAGGGGGCGAGTATGAAAAACTGTTTTTT. Its protein is CASSSSGGEYEKLFF. The chain is built from TRBV11-3 and TRBJ1-4; TRBD1 aligns across 8 bases. The CDR3 has 15 amino acids. The germline V gene encodes CDR1 SGHNT and CDR2 YENEEA. The V and J ends lost 4 bases and 6 bases, in that order; junction bases with no gene match: 7.

The chain recombines TRBV7-2 with TRBJ2-1; perhaps TRBD2 as D (5 bases). The CDR3 loop spans 20 amino acids. V was cut by 1 base and J by 0 bases, with 22 bases left in between. Germline CDR1 and CDR2: SGHTA and FQGNSA. The chain's CDR3 is CASSLGLGLFTPSSYNEQFF. The CDR3 nucleotides are TGTGCCAGCAGCTTAGGGCTCGGACTTTTCACCCCTAGCTCCTACAATGAGCAGTTCTTC.

The V call is TRBV4-1, the J call TRBJ2-7; weak D call: TRBD1 (6 bases). Per germline, CDR1 MGHRA and CDR2 YSYEKL. The CDR3 loop spans 14 amino acids. The germline V and J ends were trimmed by 1 base and 2 bases, with 9 bases remaining between them. The CDR3 is CASSQGDKPYEQYF. In DNA, the CDR3 is TGCGCCAGCAGCCAAGGGGACAAACCCTACGAGCAGTACTTC.

Points on this clonotype: At one boundary the junction diverges from the germline segment, which might be a read error. The V and J genes are TRBV7-2 and TRBJ2-3; no definite D call. Germline CDR1 and CDR2: SGHTA and FQGNSA. This CDR3 region has 13 residues. In DNA form, the CDR3 reads TGTGCCAACAGCTTATTCACGGGTTATACGCAGTATTTT. Protein: CANSLFTGYTQYF.

The V and J genes are TRBV12-5 and TRBJ2-5, with D perhaps assigned TRBD1 or TRBD2 (5 bases each). Between the trimmed V and J ends, which lost 6 bases and 2 bases, there was a span of 13 bases. The CDR3 runs to 14 residues. Germline V gene sequence: CDR1 LGHNT, CDR2 FRNRAP. Here the CDR3 DNA reads TGTGCTAGTGGGAGGGGAGCCGGGCAAGAGACCCAGTACTTC. This translates into CASGRGAGQETQYF. Full variable domain (rest looked up from reference TRBV12-5 and TRBJ2-5): DARVTQTPRHKVTEMGQEVTMRCQPILGHNTVFWYRQTMMQGLELLAYFRNRAPLDDSGMPKDRFSAEMPDATLATLKIQPSEPRDSAVYFCASGRGAGQETQYFGPGTRLLVL.

This CDR3 is CASSLAAGHSYEQYF. CDR3 sequence (DNA): TGCGCCAGCAGCTTGGCCGCAGGGCATTCCTACGAGCAGTACTTC. The gene calls are TRBV5-1 and TRBJ2-7; the D gene is possibly TRBD1 (5 bases). V dropped 0 bases and J dropped 1 base, with 11 bases sitting between them. The germline CDR1 and CDR2 sequences are SGHRS and YFSETQ. There are 15 residues in the CDR3.

CDR3 amino acids: CASSYSWGPRAEAFF. CDR3 in DNA: TGTGCCAGCAGTTACTCATGGGGTCCTCGTGCTGAAGCTTTCTTT. This chain links TRBV6-2 or TRBV6-3 with TRBJ1-1; D not certain. The germline gives CDR1 MNHEY, CDR2 SVGEGT. Trimming removed 0 bases at V and 6 bases at J, with 14 bases between. The CDR3 consists of 15 residues.

This chain connects TRBV24-1 to TRBJ1-1, with 9 bases fitting TRBD1. This CDR3 has 16 amino acids. CDR1 is KGHDR, CDR2 SFDVKD, per germline. V was pared by 3 bases and J by 0 bases, with 4 bases of the junction left unmatched. The CDR3 protein is CATSDAGQGMNTEAFF. As DNA, the CDR3 is TGTGCCACCAGTGATGCGGGACAGGGCATGAACACTGAAGCTTTCTTT.

The chain employs TRBV15 and TRBJ2-7; 16 nucleotides agree with TRBD2. The CDR3 covers 16 residues. V lost 2 bases to trimming and J lost 8 bases; unmatched junction nucleotides: 6. Per germline, CDR1 LNHNV and CDR2 YYDKDF (reference sequence). CDR3 sequence (DNA): TGTGCCACCAGCAGAAATATGGGACTAGCGGGGGGGAAGCAGTACTTC. This translates into CATSRNMGLAGGKQYF.

The J gene is TRBJ2-5, the V gene TRBV28, with 10 bases matching TRBD1. Germline CDR1 is MDHEN and CDR2 is SYDVKM. Unmatched junction bases numbered 10, after V lost 6 bases and J lost 9 bases. The length of the CDR3 is 14 residues. CDR3 sequence reads: CASSRDRGRGAQYF. The CDR3 DNA reads TGTGCCAGCAGCAGAGACAGGGGGCGCGGGGCCCAGTACTTC.

This clonotype was seen more than once but under ten times. The rearrangement uses TRBV15 and TRBJ2-3; TRBD2 might be the D (5 bases). Trimming took 4 bases from V and 4 from J, leaving 9 bases between them. This CDR3 region has 13 residues. CDR1 is LNHNV, CDR2 YYDKDF, per germline (reference sequence). CDR3 bases: TGTGCCACCAGCATATACGGGGCAGATACGCAGTATTTT. Translated, it gives CATSIYGADTQYF.

The chain is built from TRBV2 and TRBJ1-2, with 7 positions matching TRBD1. From germline, CDR1 is SNHLY and CDR2 FYNNEI. The CDR3 has 14 amino acids. V shed 10 bases, J shed 3 bases, and the junction held 11 bases outside the gene matches. The CDR3: CATRGQLHYYGYTF. The CDR3 DNA sequence: TGTGCCACCCGGGGACAGCTTCATTACTATGGCTACACCTTC.